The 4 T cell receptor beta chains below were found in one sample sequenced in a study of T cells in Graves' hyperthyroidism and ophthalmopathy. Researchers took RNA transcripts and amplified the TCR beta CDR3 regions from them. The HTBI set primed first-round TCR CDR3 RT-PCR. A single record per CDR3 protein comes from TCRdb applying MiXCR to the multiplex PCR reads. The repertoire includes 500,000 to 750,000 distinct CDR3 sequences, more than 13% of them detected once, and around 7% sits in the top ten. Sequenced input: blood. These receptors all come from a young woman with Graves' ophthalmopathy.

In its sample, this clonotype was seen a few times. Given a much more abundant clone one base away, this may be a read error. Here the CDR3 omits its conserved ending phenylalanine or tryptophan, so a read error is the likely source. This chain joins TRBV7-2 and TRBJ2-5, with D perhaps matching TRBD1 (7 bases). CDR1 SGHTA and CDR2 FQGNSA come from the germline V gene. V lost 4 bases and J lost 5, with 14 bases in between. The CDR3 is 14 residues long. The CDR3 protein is CASSSQTGRETQYL. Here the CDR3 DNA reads TGTGCCAGCAGCTCCCAGACAGGGAGGGAGACCCAGTACCTC.

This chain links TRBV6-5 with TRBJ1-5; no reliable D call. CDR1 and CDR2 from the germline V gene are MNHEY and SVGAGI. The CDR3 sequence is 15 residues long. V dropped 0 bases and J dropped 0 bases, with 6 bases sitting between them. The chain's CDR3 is CASSYSWGSNQPQHF. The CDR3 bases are TGTGCCAGCAGTTACTCTTGGGGTAGCAATCAGCCCCAGCATTTT.

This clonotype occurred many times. The CDR3 DNA reads as TGTGCCAGCAGCCCAAGACCCAATGAAGCTTTCTTT. It translates to CASSPRPNEAFF. V gene TRBV7-9 combines with J gene TRBJ1-1; D gene unclear. This CDR3 is built from 12 residues. CDR1 and CDR2 from the germline V gene are SEHNR and FQNEAQ (reference sequence). The V and J ends lost 5 bases and 7 bases respectively, with 11 bases between them.

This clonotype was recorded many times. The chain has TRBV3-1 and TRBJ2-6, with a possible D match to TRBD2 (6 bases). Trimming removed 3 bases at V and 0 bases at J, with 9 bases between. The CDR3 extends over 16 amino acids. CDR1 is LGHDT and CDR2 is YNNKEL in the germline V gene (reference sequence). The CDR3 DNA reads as TGTGCCAGCAGCCAGCCGGGGGACTCTGGGGCCAACGTCCTGACTTTC. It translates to CASSQPGDSGANVLTF.